The clone carrying this TCR beta chain appeared a few times. This sample is part of a study of chronic HIV infection and antiretroviral therapy. TCRdb used MiXCR to reprocess the 5' RACE reads, holding one entry per CDR3 protein. Of approximately 47,000 distinct CDR3 sequences detected, 15% to 20% appear once; the ten largest clones hold over 2.5%. Germline values: CDR1 MDHEN, CDR2 SYDVKM. With V trimmed by 7 bases and J by 0 bases, 2 bases remained unmatched. This CDR3 is 15 amino acids long. The chain joins TRBV28 to TRBJ2-5; 13 nucleotides line up with TRBD2. This sequence originates from an adult who had HIV and had not received antiretroviral therapy, or was an uninfected healthy control (not recorded which). Sequencing was performed on peripheral blood. The CDR3 bases are TGTGCCAGCACCGGGACTAGCGGGAACCAAGAGACCCAGTACTTC. It encodes CASTGTSGNQETQYF.